This T cell receptor (beta chain) was found in a study of cytotoxic CD8 clonotypes in ibrutinib-treated CLL listed by TCRdb under 2021. Looking at the study overall: In this cohort, around 14 patients were treatment-naive and approximately ten were relapsed/refractory, while roughly 17 had unmutated IGHV. Responses were partial in some 24 patients and complete in 2; after median about 68 months follow-up, some 14 stayed in remission and approximately twelve progressed. Samples at response were collected after a median of approximately twelve months of treatment, with a range of 6 to 36 months. Samples averaged approximately 260,000 productive templates and some 91,000 productive rearrangements. Longitudinal samples were available for about 30% of the 86 trial participants. Cryopreserved peripheral blood mononuclear cells were obtained prior to treatment, at the time of response, and at either disease progression or sustained remission. Patients were still on ibrutinib when every remission and progressive disease sample was collected.

Spanning cysteine to phenylalanine, the CDR3 consists of 13 amino acids. Only the CDR3 part of the read is kept: 39 bases, read in frame from the first base. CDR1 and CDR2, looked up from the germline V gene (reference sequence), are LNHDA and SQIVND. Trimming costs V 5 bases and J 6 bases, and their ends lie 12 bases apart. This clone is a singleton in its sample. This receptor's antigen is unknown. Per-base quality was not reported, and no clone a single base away is much larger than it. Read against the paper, the sample's time point label means: approximately eleven months on ibrutinib. For TCR beta library preparation, approximately 2 micrograms of genomic DNA were extracted from the cryopreserved PBMCs. Longitudinal blood samples from CLL patients on ibrutinib monotherapy were analyzed using high-throughput TCR beta sequencing. The patients took part in an open-label, single-center phase 2 trial of ibrutinib monotherapy.

Each clonotype received, on average, 10x coverage in deep resolution sequencing performed on a MiSeq, where the target depth lay between 1 in 1 million and 1 in 200,000 T cells. The immunoSEQ hsTCRB Kit was used to generate TCR beta libraries. The paper's data handling went like this. Data were analyzed with ImmunoSEQ Data Assistant and ImmunoSEQ Analyzer, with V, D and J genes assigned per IMGT definitions. Clonality was computed as one minus normalized Shannon entropy of productive rearrangement frequencies, ranging from 0 to 1. Only overrepresented clonotypes making up at least 0.05% of each patient's repertoire were included in the public clonotype analysis. Repertoires from about a dozen age-matched healthy donors in immuneACCESS were used as clonality controls. Drawn from immuneACCESS, this table holds only the in-frame rearrangements with V and J called that TCRdb kept. Clones are partly lost; checked studies trace under half to an unresolved V gene and leave the rest unexplained. That table supplies the V and J calls and clone size; D and trimming were determined from the DNA. Recorded for this sample are 200,000 to 250,000 clones; approximately 75% of them occurred a single time. The ten biggest clones cover 9.5% to 12% of the sample.

What the work shows at the level of the full study, not this receptor alone: Baseline clonality exceeded that of age-matched healthy donors and correlated strongly with circulating CD8+ T-cell counts. Sampling times were not matched between sustained-remission and progressing patients, and lymph node repertoires were not studied. Clonality rose at ibrutinib response, remained stable during sustained remission, and dropped back toward baseline at progression. Public clonotypes were rare and either shrank or stayed stable during treatment, and the rise in clonality at ibrutinib response reflected expansion of private clonotypes.

Sequenced here: PBMCs, sampled after 12 months of ibrutinib treatment. The chain was built from TRBV19 and TRBJ2-3, and perhaps TRBD2 as D gene, on 5 matching bases. This TCR derives from a human donor with chronic lymphocytic leukemia. The CDR3 reads as follows: CASSLTLADTQYF. The DNA sequence follows: TGTGCCAGTAGTCTAACTCTAGCCGATACGCAGTATTTT. With the rest looked up from the reference TRBV19 and TRBJ2-3 genes rather than sequenced, the full variable domain is DGGITQSPKYLFRKEGQNVTLSCEQNLNHDAMYWYRQDPGQGLRLIYYSQIVNDFQKGDIAEGYSVSREKKESFPLTVTSAQKNPTAFYLCASSLTLADTQYFGPGTRLTVL.